These 27 T cell receptor beta chains were all obtained from the same sample, sequenced in a study of shared clonotypes between healthy human individuals. The data were produced by immunoSEQ multiplex PCR, yet TCRdb's version contains in-frame clones alone and is incomplete. The sample yields about 660,000 clones, 74% seen once. Sequencing input: memory CD4+ T cells sorted from blood. Subset of the sample: CD45RA-negative fraction. Receptors originate from a woman aged 25 to 39 in good health.

This chain uses TRBV29-1 with TRBJ1-1, with a weak D call TRBD1 (6 bases). V was trimmed by 4 bases and J by 0 bases, leaving 15 bases between them. Looked up from germline, CDR1 is SQVTM and CDR2 is ANQGSEA. The CDR3 covers 15 residues. CDR3 DNA: TGCAGCGTTGGGCGCAGGGGCTTCATGAACACTGAAGCTTTCTTT. Protein product: CSVGRRGFMNTEAFF. The variable domain in full, with the rest retrieved from reference TRBV29-1 and TRBJ1-1, is SAVISQKPSRDICQRGTSLTIQCQVDSQVTMMFWYRQQPGQSLTLIATANQGSEATYESGFVIDKFPISRPNLTFSTLTVSNMSPEDSSIYLCSVGRRGFMNTEAFFGQGTRLTVV.

This rearrangement joins TRBV6-5 to TRBJ2-2, with TRBD2 matching 12 bases. With 6 bases clipped from V and 7 bases from J, the junction kept 6 bases outside the gene matches. There are 15 residues in the CDR3. Germline-derived CDR1 and CDR2 are MNHEY and SVGAGI. CDR3 sequence (DNA): TGTGCCAGCAGACCGGGACTAGCGGGTGTCGGGGAGCTGTTTTTT. Amino acid sequence: CASRPGLAGVGELFF.

The J gene is TRBJ2-3, the V gene TRBV6-1; D unresolved. CDR3 size: 13 residues. Trimming pared 1 base from V and 0 bases from J, leaving 2 bases between. Germline assignment: CDR1 MNHNS and CDR2 SASEGT. The CDR3 bases are TGTGCCAGCAGTGAAGTTAGCACAGATACGCAGTATTTT. It translates to CASSEVSTDTQYF.

The chain employs TRBV7-6 and TRBJ2-3, with 13 bases matching TRBD2. Trimming removed 2 bases from V and 2 bases from J; junction bases left unmatched: 7. Germline V gene data show CDR1 as SGHVS and CDR2 as FNYEAQ. The CDR3 covers 18 residues. The CDR3 DNA reads TGTGCCAGCAGCTTAACGGGACTAGCGGGGCTTAACACAGATACGCAGTATTTT. Translated, it gives CASSLTGLAGLNTDTQYF.

This clone was recorded a few times. This may arise from a read error, as a much more abundant clone is one base away. The identical CDR3 is also encoded by other nucleotide sequences in the sample. The V call is TRBV5-1, the J call TRBJ2-2, with 7 bases identical to TRBD1. V shed 4 bases and J 1 base; nucleotides not matched to a gene: 4. The CDR3 consists of 15 residues. CDR1 SGHRS and CDR2 YFSETQ come from the germline V gene. The CDR3 DNA reads TGCGCCAGCAGCACCGGGACAGAGAACACCGGGGAGCTGTTTTTT. This sequence encodes CASSTGTENTGELFF.

The chain has TRBV30 and TRBJ1-5; weak D call: TRBD1 (6 bases). Germline assignment: CDR1 GTSNPN and CDR2 SVGIG (reference sequence). The CDR3 covers 14 residues. V dropped 3 bases and J dropped 6 bases, with 15 bases sitting between them. CDR3 sequence: CAWRGQGLGQPQHF. The CDR3 DNA reads as TGTGCCTGGAGAGGTCAGGGGCTGGGTCAGCCCCAGCATTTT. The full variable domain, in which reference TRBV30 and TRBJ1-5 provide the parts outside the CDR3, is SQTIHQWPATLVQPVGSPLSLECTVEGTSNPNLYWYRQAAGRGLQLLFYSVGIGQISSEVPQNLSASRPQDRQFILSSKKLLLSDSGFYLCAWRGQGLGQPQHFGDGTRLSIL.

This clone has only one observation. Relative to the germline gene, one junction end is altered; a read error may explain this. The V gene is TRBV30, the J gene TRBJ2-5, with 8 nucleotides matching TRBD2. CDR3 length: 13 amino acids. Germline CDR1 reads GTSNPN; CDR2 reads SVGIG (reference sequence). CDR3: CAWSGGGQGTQYF. In DNA, the CDR3 is TGTGCCTGGAGTGGCGGGGGGCAAGGGACCCAGTACTTC.

V is TRBV28 and J is TRBJ1-2; D is unclear. Germline V gene lookup returns CDR1 MDHEN and CDR2 SYDVKM. V lost 5 bases, J lost 8 bases, and 15 bases lay in between. The CDR3 covers 13 residues. The CDR3 nucleotides are TGTGCCAGCAGTCTTTTTGGGCCGACGGGCTACACCTTC. This gives the protein CASSLFGPTGYTF.

V and J are TRBV18 and TRBJ2-7; D not resolved. CDR3 length: 16 residues. Trimming removed 4 bases at V and 0 bases at J, with 16 bases between. Germline V lookup: CDR1 KGHSH, CDR2 LQKENI. The CDR3 sequence is CASSRATPAFSYEQYF. For the CDR3, the DNA is TGTGCCAGCTCACGGGCTACTCCTGCGTTCTCCTACGAGCAGTACTTC.

The V and J genes are TRBV7-2 and TRBJ2-1, with 13 bases matching TRBD2. Germline V CDR1 and CDR2: SGHTA, FQGNSA. After removal of 1 base from V and 4 bases from J, the junction contained 7 bases not matched to a gene. This CDR3 region has 18 residues. CDR3 loop: CASSLVGTSGRGYNEQFF. CDR3 DNA sequence: TGTGCCAGCAGCTTAGTAGGCACTAGCGGGAGGGGGTACAATGAGCAGTTCTTC.

The chain carries TRBV19 and TRBJ1-1; a weak D match, TRBD1 (6 bases). Trimming removed 6 bases at V and 1 base at J, with 9 bases between. From germline, CDR1 is LNHDA and CDR2 SQIVND (reference sequence). CDR3 length: 13 amino acids. CDR3 nucleotide sequence: TGTGCCAGTAGGATACAGGGGAACACTGAAGCTTTCTTT. It translates to CASRIQGNTEAFF.

This clone was observed at least ten times. The CDR3 nucleotides read TGTGCCAGTACCCCGGAGGTAGCGAGCAAAGAGGAGACCCAGTACTTC. As protein: CASTPEVASKEETQYF. The J gene is TRBJ2-5, the V gene TRBV19; D may be TRBD2 (5 bases). Germline-derived CDR1 and CDR2 are LNHDA and SQIVND (reference sequence). V was clipped by 7 bases and J by 5 bases, with 23 bases between them. The CDR3 is 16 amino acids. The complete variable domain, with remaining parts taken from reference TRBV19 and TRBJ2-5, reads DGGITQSPKYLFRKEGQNVTLSCEQNLNHDAMYWYRQDPGQGLRLIYYSQIVNDFQKGDIAEGYSVSREKKESFPLTVTSAQKNPTAFYLCASTPEVASKEETQYFGPGTRLLVL.

The chain links TRBV2 to TRBJ1-5; D is ambiguous. The germline CDR1 and CDR2 sequences are SNHLY and FYNNEI. This CDR3 has 13 residues. Trimming took 7 bases from V and 3 from J, leaving 10 bases between them. CDR3 DNA sequence: TGTGCCAGCACCCCGAACGCCAATCAGCCCCAGCATTTT. Its translation: CASTPNANQPQHF.

This clone was counted a single time. The gene calls are TRBV5-1 and TRBJ2-7; 9 bases fit TRBD2. Unmatched junction bases numbered 11, after V lost 7 bases and J lost 6 bases. The CDR3 covers 14 residues. Germline loops: CDR1 SGHRS, CDR2 YFSETQ. The CDR3 spells CASSHSGRGGEQYF. The CDR3 coding sequence is TGCGCCAGCTCCCATAGCGGGAGAGGCGGCGAGCAGTACTTC.

The chain carries TRBV20-1 and TRBJ2-7; maybe TRBD2 (5 bases). Germline CDR1 and CDR2: DFQATT and SNEGSKA (reference sequence). The CDR3 loop spans 11 amino acids. The ends were cut back, 7 bases at V and 3 bases at J, with 10 bases in the middle. In DNA form, the CDR3 reads TGCAGTGTGGAAAGCGGCTACGAGCAGTACTTC. This gives the protein CSVESGYEQYF.

This chain links TRBV5-6 with TRBJ1-2, with D uncertain. The germline gives CDR1 SGHDT, CDR2 YYEEEE. This CDR3 spans 15 amino acids. Trimming stripped 0 bases from V and 4 bases from J, with 13 bases between. The CDR3 here is CASSLGSSDLYGYTF. CDR3 bases: TGTGCCAGCAGCTTGGGATCGTCGGACCTCTATGGCTACACCTTC.

The chain uses TRBV18 and TRBJ1-2, with a possible D match to TRBD1 (5 bases). The germline V gene has CDR1 KGHSH and CDR2 LQKENI. This CDR3 is built from 13 residues. V was shortened by 3 bases and J by 5 bases, with 10 bases between the two germline ends. The CDR3 protein is CASSPRDGYGYTF. The DNA for the CDR3 is TGTGCCAGCTCACCCCGGGACGGGTATGGCTACACCTTC.

The chain employs TRBV27 and TRBJ2-3; 8 nucleotides align to TRBD1. The CDR3 spans 16 residues. CDR1 and CDR2 from the germline V gene are MNHEY and SMNVEV (reference sequence). The V and J ends lost 3 bases and 6 bases, in that order; junction bases with no gene match: 11. CDR3 in DNA: TGTGCCAGCAGTTTGTTAAGACAGGGGCCCTTGGATACGCAGTATTTT. This codes for CASSLLRQGPLDTQYF.

The genes are TRBV5-8 and TRBJ1-1; a possible D gene is TRBD1 (5 bases). Trimming stripped 4 bases from V and 1 base from J, with 11 bases between. There are 14 residues in the CDR3. Germline-derived CDR1 and CDR2 are SGHTS and YDEGEE. DNA of the CDR3: TGTGCCAGCAGCCTGGGCACAGGGAACACTGAAGCTTTCTTT. Its protein is CASSLGTGNTEAFF.

The J gene is TRBJ1-1, the V gene TRBV28, with TRBD1 identical over 8 bases. V was pared by 5 bases and J by 1 base, with 12 bases of the junction left unmatched. Germline-derived CDR1 and CDR2 are MDHEN and SYDVKM. CDR3 size: 17 residues. The CDR3, as DNA: TGTGCCAGCAGTACCCCCGGCAGGGGGCATACGAACACTGAAGCTTTCTTT. Protein: CASSTPGRGHTNTEAFF.

V usage is TRBV29-1 and J usage is TRBJ1-2; 10 bases align to TRBD1. This CDR3 contains 15 residues. Germline V CDR1 and CDR2: SQVTM, ANQGSEA. The J segment lost 6 bases and the V segment lost 4 bases, leaving 11 bases of the junction unmatched. The CDR3 DNA is TGCAGCGTTGTTCGTCCCGGGACAGGGGCAGATGGCTACACCTTC. Translating it yields CSVVRPGTGADGYTF. The whole variable domain, remainder taken from reference TRBV29-1 and TRBJ1-2, is SAVISQKPSRDICQRGTSLTIQCQVDSQVTMMFWYRQQPGQSLTLIATANQGSEATYESGFVIDKFPISRPNLTFSTLTVSNMSPEDSSIYLCSVVRPGTGADGYTFGSGTRLTVV.

The V call is TRBV18, the J call TRBJ2-2; TRBD1 agrees at 8 bases. V lost 9 bases to trimming and J lost 7 bases; unmatched junction nucleotides: 10. This CDR3 has 14 amino acids. Germline CDR1 reads KGHSH; CDR2 reads LQKENI. The CDR3 coding sequence is TGTGCCAGTAGCCGGGACAGGAGTAGCGGGGAGCTGTTTTTT. It codes for CASSRDRSSGELFF. The full variable domain, rest sourced from reference TRBV18 and TRBJ2-2, is NAGVMQNPRHLVRRRGQEARLRCSPMKGHSHVYWYRQLPEEGLKFMVYLQKENIIDESGMPKERFSAEFPKEGPSILRIQQVVRGDSAAYFCASSRDRSSGELFFGEGSRLTVL.

This clone has just one count. This rearrangement joins TRBV7-7 to TRBJ2-1; D possibly uses TRBD1 or TRBD2 (6 bases each). Germline V gives CDR1 SSHAT, CDR2 FNYEAQ (reference sequence). Trimming took 1 base from V and 10 from J, leaving 17 bases between them. This CDR3 contains 15 residues. The CDR3 sequence: CASSLVAAAQGEQFF. The CDR3, as DNA: TGTGCCAGCAGCTTAGTAGCGGCCGCCCAGGGGGAGCAGTTCTTC.

V usage is TRBV6-1 and J usage is TRBJ2-3, with D uncertain. In germline, CDR1 is MNHNS, CDR2 SASEGT. Trimming cost V 4 bases and J 5 bases, with 13 bases left between them. The CDR3 extends over 14 amino acids. CDR3 loop: CASSVYRVGDTQYF. CDR3 nucleotide sequence: TGTGCCAGCAGTGTCTATAGGGTTGGAGATACGCAGTATTTT.

This clone appeared a few times. The V and J genes are TRBV5-4 and TRBJ2-1; 7 bases agree with TRBD1. The junction had 9 bases not matched to a gene; V was cut back by 0 bases and J by 6 bases. This CDR3 contains 16 residues. Germline V lookup: CDR1 SGHNT, CDR2 YYREEE (reference sequence). The CDR3 DNA follows: TGTGCCAGCAGCTTGGTTTCCGGGACAGAGGTCAATGAGCAGTTCTTC. Protein product: CASSLVSGTEVNEQFF.

V and J are TRBV15 and TRBJ1-1, with D unresolved. The V end was cut by 6 bases, the J end by 1 base, with 9 bases between. The CDR3 totals 13 residues. CDR1 and CDR2 from the germline V gene are LNHNV and YYDKDF (reference sequence). The DNA of the CDR3 is TGTGCCACCAGTTCGTCCGAGAACACTGAAGCTTTCTTT. It is translated as CATSSSENTEAFF.

This clone came up many times. This chain links TRBV7-8 with TRBJ1-2; a possible D gene is TRBD1 (5 bases). CDR1 is SGHVS and CDR2 is FQNEAQ in the germline V gene. The V gene lost 4 bases and the J gene lost 3 bases, with 12 bases spanning the gap. This CDR3 region has 14 residues. CDR3 sequence reads: CASSSGLPDYGYTF. Written as DNA, the CDR3 is TGTGCCAGCAGCTCGGGACTGCCTGACTATGGCTACACCTTC.